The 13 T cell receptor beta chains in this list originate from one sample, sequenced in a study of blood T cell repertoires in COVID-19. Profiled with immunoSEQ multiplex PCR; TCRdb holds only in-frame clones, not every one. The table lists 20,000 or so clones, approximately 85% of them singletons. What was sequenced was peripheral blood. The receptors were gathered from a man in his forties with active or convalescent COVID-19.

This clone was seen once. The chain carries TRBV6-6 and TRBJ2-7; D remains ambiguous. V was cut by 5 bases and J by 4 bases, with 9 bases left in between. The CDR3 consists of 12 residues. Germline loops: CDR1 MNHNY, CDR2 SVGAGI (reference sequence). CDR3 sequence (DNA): TGTGCCAGCAGTCCCCTTATGTACGAGCAGTACTTC. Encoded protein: CASSPLMYEQYF.

CDR3 nucleotide sequence: TGTGCCAGCAGCCAAGATCAGAACACTGAAGCTTTCTTT. Its translation: CASSQDQNTEAFF. V gene TRBV14 combines with J gene TRBJ1-1; D gene unclear. V lost 0 bases and J 1 base, leaving 3 bases between the germline ends. Germline-derived CDR1 and CDR2 are SGHDN and FVKESK. The CDR3 sequence is 13 residues long.

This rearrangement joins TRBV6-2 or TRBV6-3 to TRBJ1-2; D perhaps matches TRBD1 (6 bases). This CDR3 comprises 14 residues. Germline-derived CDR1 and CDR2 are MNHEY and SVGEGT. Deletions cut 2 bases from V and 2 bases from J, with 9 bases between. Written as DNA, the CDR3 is TGTGCCAGCAGTTACCACGGACAGAACTATGGCTACACCTTC. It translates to CASSYHGQNYGYTF.

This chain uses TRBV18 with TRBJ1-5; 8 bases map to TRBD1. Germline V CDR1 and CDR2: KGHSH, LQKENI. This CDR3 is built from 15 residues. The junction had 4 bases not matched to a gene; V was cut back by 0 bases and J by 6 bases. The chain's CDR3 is CASSPPFTGGQPQHF. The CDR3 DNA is TGTGCCAGCTCACCACCGTTCACAGGGGGTCAGCCCCAGCATTTT.

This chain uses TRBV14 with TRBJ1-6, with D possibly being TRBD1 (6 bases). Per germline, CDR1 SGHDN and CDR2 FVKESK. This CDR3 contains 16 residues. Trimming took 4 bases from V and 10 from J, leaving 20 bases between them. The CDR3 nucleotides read TGTGCCAGCAGCCCGACCGGGCAGGGGAAGAGCTCACCCCTCCACTTT. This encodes CASSPTGQGKSSPLHF. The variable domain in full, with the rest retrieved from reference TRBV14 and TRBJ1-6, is EAGVTQFPSHSVIEKGQTVTLRCDPISGHDNLYWYRRVMGKEIKFLLHFVKESKQDESGMPNNRFLAERTGGTYSTLKVQPAELEDSGVYFCASSPTGQGKSSPLHFGNGTRLTVT.

The CDR3 here is CASSIRTSGANVLTF. Here the CDR3 DNA reads TGTGCCAGTAGTATCCGGACATCTGGGGCCAACGTCCTGACTTTC. The chain couples TRBV19 to TRBJ2-6; the D gene is possibly TRBD1 (5 bases). V was clipped by 3 bases and J by 1 base, with 7 bases between them. From germline, CDR1 is LNHDA and CDR2 SQIVND (reference sequence). This CDR3 region has 15 residues. The full variable domain, completed using reference TRBV19 and TRBJ2-6, is DGGITQSPKYLFRKEGQNVTLSCEQNLNHDAMYWYRQDPGQGLRLIYYSQIVNDFQKGDIAEGYSVSREKKESFPLTVTSAQKNPTAFYLCASSIRTSGANVLTFGAGSRLTVL.

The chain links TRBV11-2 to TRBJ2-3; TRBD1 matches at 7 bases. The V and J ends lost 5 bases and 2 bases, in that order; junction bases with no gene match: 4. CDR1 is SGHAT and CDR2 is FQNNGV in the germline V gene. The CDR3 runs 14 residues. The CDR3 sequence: CASSPDRSTDTQYF. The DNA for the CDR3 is TGTGCCAGCAGCCCGGACAGGTCCACAGATACGCAGTATTTT.

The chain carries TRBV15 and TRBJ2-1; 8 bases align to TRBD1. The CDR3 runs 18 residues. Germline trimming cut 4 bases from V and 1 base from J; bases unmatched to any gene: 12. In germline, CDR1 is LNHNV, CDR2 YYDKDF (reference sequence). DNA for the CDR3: TGTGCCACCAGCAAAGCGCAGGGGGCGGCCCGTTCCTACAATGAGCAGTTCTTC. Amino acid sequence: CATSKAQGAARSYNEQFF.

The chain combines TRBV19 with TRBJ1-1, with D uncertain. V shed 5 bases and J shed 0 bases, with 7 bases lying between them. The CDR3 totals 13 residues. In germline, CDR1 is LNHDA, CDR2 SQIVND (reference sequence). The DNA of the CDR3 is TGTGCCAGTAGTTCAGGCCTGAACACTGAAGCTTTCTTT. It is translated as CASSSGLNTEAFF.

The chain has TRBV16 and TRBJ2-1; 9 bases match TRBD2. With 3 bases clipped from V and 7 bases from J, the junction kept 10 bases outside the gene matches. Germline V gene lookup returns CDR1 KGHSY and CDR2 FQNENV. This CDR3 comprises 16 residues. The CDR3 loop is CASSHLEAGGMNEQFF. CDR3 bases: TGTGCCAGCAGCCATCTAGAAGCGGGGGGAATGAATGAGCAGTTCTTC.

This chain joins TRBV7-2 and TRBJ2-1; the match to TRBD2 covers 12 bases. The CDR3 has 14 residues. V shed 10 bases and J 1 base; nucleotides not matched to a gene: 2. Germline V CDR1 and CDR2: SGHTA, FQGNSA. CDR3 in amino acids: CATGLAGSYNEQFF. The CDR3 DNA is TGTGCCACCGGACTAGCGGGGTCCTACAATGAGCAGTTCTTC.

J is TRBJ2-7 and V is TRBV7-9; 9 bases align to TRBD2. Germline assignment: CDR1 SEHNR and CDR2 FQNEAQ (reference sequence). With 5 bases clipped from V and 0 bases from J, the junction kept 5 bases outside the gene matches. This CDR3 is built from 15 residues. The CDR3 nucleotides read TGTGCCAGCAGCCCGACTAGCGGAAACTCCTACGAGCAGTACTTC. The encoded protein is CASSPTSGNSYEQYF.

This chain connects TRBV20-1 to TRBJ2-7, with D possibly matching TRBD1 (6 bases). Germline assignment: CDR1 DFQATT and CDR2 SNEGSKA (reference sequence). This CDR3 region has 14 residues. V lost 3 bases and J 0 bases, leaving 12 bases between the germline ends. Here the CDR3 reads CSASQGPFSYEQYF. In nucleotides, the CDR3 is TGCAGTGCTAGTCAGGGGCCTTTCTCCTACGAGCAGTACTTC.